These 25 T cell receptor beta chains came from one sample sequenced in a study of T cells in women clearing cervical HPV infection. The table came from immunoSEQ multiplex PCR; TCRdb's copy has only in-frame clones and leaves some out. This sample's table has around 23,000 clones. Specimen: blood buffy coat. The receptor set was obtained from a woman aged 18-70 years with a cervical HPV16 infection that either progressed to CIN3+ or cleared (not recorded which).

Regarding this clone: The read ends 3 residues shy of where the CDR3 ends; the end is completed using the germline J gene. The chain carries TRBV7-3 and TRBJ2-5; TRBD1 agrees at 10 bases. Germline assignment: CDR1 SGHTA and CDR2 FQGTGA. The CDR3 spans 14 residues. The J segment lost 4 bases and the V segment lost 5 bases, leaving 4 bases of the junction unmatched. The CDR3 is CASSQTGGLETQYF. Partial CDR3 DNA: TGTGCCAGCAGCCAGACAGGGGGCTTAGAGACC.

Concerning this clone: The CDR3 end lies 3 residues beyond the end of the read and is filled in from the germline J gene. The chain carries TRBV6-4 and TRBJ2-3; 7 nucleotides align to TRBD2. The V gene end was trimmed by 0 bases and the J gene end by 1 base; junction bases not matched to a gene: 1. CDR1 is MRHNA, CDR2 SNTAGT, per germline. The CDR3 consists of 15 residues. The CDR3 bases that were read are TGTGCCAGCAGTGACTCGAGCGGGGGCACAGATACG. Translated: CASSDSSGGTDT. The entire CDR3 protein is CASSDSSGGTDTQYF.

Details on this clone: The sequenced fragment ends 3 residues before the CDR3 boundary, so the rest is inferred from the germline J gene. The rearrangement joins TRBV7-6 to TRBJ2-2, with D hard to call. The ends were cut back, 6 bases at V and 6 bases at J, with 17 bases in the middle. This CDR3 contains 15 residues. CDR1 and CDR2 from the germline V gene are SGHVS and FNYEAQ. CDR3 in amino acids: CASSSADRVPGELFF. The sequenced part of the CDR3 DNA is TGTGCCAGCAGTTCCGCGGATCGGGTCCCCGGGGAG.

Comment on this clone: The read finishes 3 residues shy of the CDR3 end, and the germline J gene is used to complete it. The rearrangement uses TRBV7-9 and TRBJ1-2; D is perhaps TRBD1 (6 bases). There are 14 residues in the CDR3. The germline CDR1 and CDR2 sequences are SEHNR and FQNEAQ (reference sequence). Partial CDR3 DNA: TGTGCCACCCAGGTTAGGACAGAGACCTACGAC. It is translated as CATQVRTETYD. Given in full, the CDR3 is CATQVRTETYDYTF. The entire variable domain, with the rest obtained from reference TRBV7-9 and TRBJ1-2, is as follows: DTGVSQNPRHKITKRGQNVTFRCDPISEHNRLYWYRQTLGQGPEFLTYFQNEAQLEKSRLLSDRFSAERPKGSFSTLEIQRTEQGDSAMYLCATQVRTETYDYTFGSGTRLTVV.

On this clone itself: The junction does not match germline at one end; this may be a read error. CDR3 residues: CASSLSMGGLFF. The DNA read from the CDR3 is TGTGCCAGCAGCTTAAGTATGGGGGGG. The chain recombines TRBV11-3 with TRBJ2-2; possible D gene TRBD2, 6 bases. The CDR3 is cut off 3 residues early in the read; its end comes from the germline J gene. The CDR3 is made up of 12 amino acids. The germline CDR1 and CDR2 sequences are SGHNT and YENEEA.

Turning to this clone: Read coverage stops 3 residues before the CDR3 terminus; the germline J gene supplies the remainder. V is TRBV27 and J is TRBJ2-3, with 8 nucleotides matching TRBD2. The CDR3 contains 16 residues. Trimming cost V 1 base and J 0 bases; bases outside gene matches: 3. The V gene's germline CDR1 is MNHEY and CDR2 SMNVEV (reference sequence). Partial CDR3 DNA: TGTGCCAGCAGTTTATTACTAGCGGATAGCACAGATACG. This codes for CASSLLLADSTDT. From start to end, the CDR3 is CASSLLLADSTDTQYF.

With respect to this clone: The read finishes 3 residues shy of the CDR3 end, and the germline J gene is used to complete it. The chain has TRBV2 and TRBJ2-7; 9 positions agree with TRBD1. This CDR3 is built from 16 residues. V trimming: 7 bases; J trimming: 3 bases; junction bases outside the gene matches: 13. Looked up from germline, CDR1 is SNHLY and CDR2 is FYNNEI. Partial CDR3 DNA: TGTGCCAGCAACTTGAGGGGGGGGACAGGGATCTACGAG. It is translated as CASNLRGGTGIYE. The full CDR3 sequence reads CASNLRGGTGIYEQYF.

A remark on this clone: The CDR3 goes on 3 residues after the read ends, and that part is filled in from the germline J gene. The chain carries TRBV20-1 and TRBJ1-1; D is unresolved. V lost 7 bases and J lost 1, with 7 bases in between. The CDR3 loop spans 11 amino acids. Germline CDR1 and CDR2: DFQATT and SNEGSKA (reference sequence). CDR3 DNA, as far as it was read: TGCAGTGGGGCCGCGAACACTGAA. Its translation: CSGAANTE. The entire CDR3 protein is CSGAANTEAFF.

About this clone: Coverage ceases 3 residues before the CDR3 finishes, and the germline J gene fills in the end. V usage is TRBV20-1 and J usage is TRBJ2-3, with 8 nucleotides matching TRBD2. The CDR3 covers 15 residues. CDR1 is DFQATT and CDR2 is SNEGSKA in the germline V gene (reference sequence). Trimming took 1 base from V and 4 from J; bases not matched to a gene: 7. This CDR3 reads CSARGPGGLPDTQYF. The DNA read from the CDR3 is TGCAGTGCTAGAGGGCCGGGGGGGCTGCCAGATACG.

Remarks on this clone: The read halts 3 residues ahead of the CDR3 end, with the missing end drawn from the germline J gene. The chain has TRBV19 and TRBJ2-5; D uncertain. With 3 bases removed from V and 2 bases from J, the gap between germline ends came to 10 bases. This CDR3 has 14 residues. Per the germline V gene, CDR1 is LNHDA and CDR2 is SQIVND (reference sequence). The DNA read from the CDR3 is TGTGCCAGTAGTATCGGTAACTCGCAAGAGACC. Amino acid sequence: CASSIGNSQET. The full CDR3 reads CASSIGNSQETQYF.

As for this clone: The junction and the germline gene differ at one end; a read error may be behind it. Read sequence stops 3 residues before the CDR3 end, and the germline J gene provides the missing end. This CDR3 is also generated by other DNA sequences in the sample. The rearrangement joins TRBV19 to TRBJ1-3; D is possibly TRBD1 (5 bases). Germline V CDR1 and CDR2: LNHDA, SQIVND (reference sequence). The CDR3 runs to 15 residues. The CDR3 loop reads CASSISGTAGNTIYF. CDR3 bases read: TGTGCCAGTAGTATATCCGGGACTGCCGGAAACACT.

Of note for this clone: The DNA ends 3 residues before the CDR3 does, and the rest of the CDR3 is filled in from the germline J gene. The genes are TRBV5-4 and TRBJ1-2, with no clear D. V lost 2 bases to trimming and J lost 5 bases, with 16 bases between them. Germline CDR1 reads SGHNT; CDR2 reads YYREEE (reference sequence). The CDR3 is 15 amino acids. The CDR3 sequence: CASSFGVGEGYGYTF. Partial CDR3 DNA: TGTGCCAGCAGCTTCGGGGTCGGGGAGGGTTATGGC.

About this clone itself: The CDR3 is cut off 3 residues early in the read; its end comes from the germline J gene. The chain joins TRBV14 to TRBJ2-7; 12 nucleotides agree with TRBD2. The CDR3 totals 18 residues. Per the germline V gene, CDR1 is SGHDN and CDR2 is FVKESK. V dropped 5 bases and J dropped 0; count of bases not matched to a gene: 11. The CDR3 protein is CASSSSGGGFWSSYEQYF. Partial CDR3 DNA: TGTGCCAGCAGCTCTAGCGGGGGGGGGTTTTGGAGCTCCTACGAG.

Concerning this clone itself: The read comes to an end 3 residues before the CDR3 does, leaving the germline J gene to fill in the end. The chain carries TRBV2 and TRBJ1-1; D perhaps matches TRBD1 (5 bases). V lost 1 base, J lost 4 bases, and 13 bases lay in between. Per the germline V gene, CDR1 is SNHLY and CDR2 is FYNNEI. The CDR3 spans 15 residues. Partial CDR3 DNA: TGTGCCAGCAGTGAAGGGAACAGGATGTGCACTGAA. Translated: CASSEGNRMCTE. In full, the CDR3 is CASSEGNRMCTEAFF. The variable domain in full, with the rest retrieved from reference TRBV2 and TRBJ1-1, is EPEVTQTPSHQVTQMGQEVILRCVPISNHLYFYWYRQILGQKVEFLVSFYNNEISEKSEIFDDQFSVERPDGSNFTLKIRSTKLEDSAMYFCASSEGNRMCTEAFFGQGTRLTVV.

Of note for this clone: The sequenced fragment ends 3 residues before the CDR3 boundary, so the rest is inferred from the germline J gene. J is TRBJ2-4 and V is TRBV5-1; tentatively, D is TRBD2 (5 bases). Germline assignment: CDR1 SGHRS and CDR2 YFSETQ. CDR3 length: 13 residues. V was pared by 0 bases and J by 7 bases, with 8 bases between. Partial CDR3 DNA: TGCGCCAGCAGCTTGGCTACGGGGAACATT. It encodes CASSLATGNI. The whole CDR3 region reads CASSLATGNIQYF.

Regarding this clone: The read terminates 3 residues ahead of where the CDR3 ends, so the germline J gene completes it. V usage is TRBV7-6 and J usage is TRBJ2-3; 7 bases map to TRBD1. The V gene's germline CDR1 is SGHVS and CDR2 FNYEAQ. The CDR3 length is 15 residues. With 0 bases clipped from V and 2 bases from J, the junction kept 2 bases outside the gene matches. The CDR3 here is CASSLAGQATDTQYF. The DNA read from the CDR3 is TGTGCCAGCAGCTTAGCAGGACAGGCCACAGATACG.

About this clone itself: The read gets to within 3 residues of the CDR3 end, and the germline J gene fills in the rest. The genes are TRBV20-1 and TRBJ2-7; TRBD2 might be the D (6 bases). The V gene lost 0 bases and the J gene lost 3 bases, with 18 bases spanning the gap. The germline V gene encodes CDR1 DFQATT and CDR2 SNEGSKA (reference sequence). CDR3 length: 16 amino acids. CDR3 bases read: TGCAGTGCTAGAGAGACTACGACTAGACGTAACTACGAG. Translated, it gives CSARETTTRRNYE. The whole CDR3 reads CSARETTTRRNYEQYF.

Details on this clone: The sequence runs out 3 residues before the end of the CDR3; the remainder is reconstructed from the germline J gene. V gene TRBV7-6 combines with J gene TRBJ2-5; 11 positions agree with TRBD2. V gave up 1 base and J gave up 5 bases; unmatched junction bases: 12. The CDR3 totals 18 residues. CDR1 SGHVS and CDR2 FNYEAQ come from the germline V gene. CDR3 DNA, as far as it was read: TGTGCCAGCAGCTTAGAGGCTAGCGGGGGGCCGAGGGTGGAGACC. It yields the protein CASSLEASGGPRVET. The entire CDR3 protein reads CASSLEASGGPRVETQYF.

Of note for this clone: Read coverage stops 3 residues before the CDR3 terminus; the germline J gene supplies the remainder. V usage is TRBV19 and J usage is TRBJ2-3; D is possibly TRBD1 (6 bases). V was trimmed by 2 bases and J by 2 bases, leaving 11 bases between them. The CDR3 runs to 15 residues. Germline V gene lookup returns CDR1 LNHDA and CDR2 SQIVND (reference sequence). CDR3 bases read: TGTGCCAGTAGTATATGGTCGGGACACACAGATACG. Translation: CASSIWSGHTDT. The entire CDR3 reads CASSIWSGHTDTQYF.

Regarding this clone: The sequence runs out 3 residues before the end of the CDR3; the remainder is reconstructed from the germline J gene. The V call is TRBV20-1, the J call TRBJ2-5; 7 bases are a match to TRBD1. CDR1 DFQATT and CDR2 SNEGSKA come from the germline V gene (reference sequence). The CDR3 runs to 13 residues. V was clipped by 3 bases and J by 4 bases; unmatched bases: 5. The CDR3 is CSARTGNGETQYF. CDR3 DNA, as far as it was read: TGCAGTGCTAGGACAGGGAACGGAGAGACC.

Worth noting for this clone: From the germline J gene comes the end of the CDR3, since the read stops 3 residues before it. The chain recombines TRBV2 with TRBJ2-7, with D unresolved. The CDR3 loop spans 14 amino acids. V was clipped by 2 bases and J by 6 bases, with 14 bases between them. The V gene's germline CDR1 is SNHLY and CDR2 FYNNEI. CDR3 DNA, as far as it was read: TGTGCCAGCAGTGAATCGAGTAGCCGGCCCGAG. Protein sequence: CASSESSSRPE. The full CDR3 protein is CASSESSSRPEQYF.

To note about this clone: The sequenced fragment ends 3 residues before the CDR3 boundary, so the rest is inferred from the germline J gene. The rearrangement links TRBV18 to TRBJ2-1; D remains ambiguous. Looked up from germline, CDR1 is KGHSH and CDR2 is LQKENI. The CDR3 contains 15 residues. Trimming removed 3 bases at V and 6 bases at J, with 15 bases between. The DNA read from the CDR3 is TGTGCCAGCTCACCTTTGGAGAGCGTACCCAATGAG. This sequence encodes CASSPLESVPNE. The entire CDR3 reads CASSPLESVPNEQFF.

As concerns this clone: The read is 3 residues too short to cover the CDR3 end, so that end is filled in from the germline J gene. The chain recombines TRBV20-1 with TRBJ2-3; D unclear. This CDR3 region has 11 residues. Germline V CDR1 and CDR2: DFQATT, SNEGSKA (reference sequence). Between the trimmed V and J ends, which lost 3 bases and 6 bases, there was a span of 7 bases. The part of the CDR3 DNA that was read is TGCAGTGCTAGTGGCTCGGATACG. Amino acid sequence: CSASGSDT. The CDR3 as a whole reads CSASGSDTQYF.

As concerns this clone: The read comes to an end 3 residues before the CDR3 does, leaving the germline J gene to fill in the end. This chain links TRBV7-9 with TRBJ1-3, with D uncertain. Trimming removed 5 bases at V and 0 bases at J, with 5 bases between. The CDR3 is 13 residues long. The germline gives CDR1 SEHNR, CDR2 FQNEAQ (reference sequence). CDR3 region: CASSPLSGNTIYF. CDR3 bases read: TGTGCCAGCAGCCCTCTCTCTGGAAACACC.

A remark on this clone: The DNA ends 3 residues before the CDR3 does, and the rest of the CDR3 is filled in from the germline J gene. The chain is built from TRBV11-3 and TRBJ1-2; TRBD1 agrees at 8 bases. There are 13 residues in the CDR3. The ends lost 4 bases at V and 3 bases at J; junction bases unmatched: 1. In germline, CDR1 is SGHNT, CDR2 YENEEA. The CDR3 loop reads CASSSGGDYGYTF. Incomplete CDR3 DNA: TGTGCCAGCAGCTCAGGGGGCGACTATGGC. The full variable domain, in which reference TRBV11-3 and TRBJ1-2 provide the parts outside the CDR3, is EAGVVQSPRYKIIEKKQPVAFWCNPISGHNTLYWYLQNLGQGPELLIRYENEEAVDDSQLPKDRFSAERLKGVDSTLKIQPAELGDSAVYLCASSSGGDYGYTFGSGTRLTVV.